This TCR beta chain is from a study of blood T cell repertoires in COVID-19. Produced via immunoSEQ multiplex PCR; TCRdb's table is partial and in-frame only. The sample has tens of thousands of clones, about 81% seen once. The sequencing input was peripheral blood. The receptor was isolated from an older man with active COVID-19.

Here the CDR3 reads CASSLMAGGQPEAFF. Written as DNA, the CDR3 is TGTGCCAGCAGTTTAATGGCAGGGGGTCAACCTGAAGCTTTCTTT. The chain links TRBV28 to TRBJ1-1; 7 positions match TRBD1. Germline V gene data show CDR1 as MDHEN and CDR2 as SYDVKM. With V trimmed by 2 bases and J by 6 bases, 9 bases remained unmatched. The CDR3 spans 15 residues.